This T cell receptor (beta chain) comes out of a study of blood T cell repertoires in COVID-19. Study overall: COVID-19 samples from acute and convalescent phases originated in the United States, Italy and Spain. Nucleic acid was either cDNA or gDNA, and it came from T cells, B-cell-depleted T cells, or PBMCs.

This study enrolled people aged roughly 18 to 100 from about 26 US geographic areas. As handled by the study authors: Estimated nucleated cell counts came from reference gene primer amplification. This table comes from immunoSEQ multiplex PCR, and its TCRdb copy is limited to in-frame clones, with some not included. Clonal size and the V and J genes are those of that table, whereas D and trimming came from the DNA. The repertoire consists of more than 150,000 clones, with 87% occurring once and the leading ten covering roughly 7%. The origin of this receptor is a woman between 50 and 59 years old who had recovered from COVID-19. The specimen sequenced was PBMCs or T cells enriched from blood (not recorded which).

CDR3 residues: CASSSSDRRETQYF. The CDR3, as DNA: TGTGCCAGCAGCTCCAGCGACAGGCGGGAGACCCAGTACTTC. V and J are TRBV7-2 and TRBJ2-5, with D possibly matching TRBD1 (6 bases). V gave up 4 bases and J gave up 5 bases, with 14 bases separating them. This CDR3 contains 14 residues. CDR1 and CDR2 from the germline V gene are SGHTA and FQGNSA.